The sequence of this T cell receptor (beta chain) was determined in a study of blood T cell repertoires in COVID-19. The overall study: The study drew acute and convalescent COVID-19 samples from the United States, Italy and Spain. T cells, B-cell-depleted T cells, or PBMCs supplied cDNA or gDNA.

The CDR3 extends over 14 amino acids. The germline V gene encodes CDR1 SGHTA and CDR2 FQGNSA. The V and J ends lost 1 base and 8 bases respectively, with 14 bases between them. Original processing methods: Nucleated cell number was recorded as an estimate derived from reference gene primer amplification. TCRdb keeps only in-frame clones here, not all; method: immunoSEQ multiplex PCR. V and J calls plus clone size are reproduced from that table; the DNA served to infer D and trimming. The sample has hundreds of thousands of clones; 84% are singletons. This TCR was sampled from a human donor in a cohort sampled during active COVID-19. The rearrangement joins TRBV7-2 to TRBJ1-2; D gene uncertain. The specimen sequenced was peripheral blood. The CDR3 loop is CASSLVGQLWGYTF. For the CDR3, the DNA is TGTGCCAGCAGCTTAGTTGGCCAGTTGTGGGGCTACACCTTC. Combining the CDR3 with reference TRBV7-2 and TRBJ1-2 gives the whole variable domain GAGVSQSPSNKVTEKGKDVELRCDPISGHTALYWYRQSLGQGLEFLIYFQGNSAPDKSGLPSDRFSAERTGGSVSTLTIQRTQQEDSAVYLCASSLVGQLWGYTFGSGTRLTVV.